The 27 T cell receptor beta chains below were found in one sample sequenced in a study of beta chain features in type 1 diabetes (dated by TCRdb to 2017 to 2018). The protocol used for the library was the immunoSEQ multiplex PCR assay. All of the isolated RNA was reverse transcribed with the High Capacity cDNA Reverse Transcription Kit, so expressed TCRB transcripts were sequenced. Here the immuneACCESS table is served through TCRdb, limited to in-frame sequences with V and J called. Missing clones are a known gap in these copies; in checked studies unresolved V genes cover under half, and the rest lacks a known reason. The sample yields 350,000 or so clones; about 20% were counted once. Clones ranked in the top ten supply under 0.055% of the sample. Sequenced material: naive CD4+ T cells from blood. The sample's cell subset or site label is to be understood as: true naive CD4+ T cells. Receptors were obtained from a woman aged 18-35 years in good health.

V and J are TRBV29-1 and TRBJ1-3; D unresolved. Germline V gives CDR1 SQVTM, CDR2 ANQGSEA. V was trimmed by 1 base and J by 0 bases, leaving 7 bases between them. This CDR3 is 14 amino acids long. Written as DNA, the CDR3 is TGCAGCGTTGAAGCGGACTCCTCTGGAAACACCATATATTTT. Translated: CSVEADSSGNTIYF.

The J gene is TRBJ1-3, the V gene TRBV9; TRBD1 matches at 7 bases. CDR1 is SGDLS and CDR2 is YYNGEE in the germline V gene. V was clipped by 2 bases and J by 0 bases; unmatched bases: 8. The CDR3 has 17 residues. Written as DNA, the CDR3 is TGTGCCAGCAGCGTCGGCCCGACAGGGAGCTCTGGAAACACCATATATTTT. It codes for CASSVGPTGSSGNTIYF.

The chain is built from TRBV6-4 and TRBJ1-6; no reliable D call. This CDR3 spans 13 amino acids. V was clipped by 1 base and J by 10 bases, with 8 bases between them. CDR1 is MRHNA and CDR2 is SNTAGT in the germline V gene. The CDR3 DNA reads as TGTGCCAGCAGTGACTTTTTGGGCTCACCCCTCCACTTT. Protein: CASSDFLGSPLHF.

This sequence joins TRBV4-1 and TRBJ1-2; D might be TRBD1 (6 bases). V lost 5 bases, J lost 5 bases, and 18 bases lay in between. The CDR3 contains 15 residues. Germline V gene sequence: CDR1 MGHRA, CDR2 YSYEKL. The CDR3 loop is CASSVQRGLSYGYTF. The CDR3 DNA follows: TGCGCCAGCAGCGTCCAGAGGGGGTTAAGTTATGGCTACACCTTC.

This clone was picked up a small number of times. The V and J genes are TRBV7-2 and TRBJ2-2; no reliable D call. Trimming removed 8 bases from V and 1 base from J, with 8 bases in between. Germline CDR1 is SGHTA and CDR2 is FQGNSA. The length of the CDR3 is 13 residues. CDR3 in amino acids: CASCGVNTGELFF. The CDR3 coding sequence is TGTGCCAGCTGCGGCGTGAACACCGGGGAGCTGTTTTTT.

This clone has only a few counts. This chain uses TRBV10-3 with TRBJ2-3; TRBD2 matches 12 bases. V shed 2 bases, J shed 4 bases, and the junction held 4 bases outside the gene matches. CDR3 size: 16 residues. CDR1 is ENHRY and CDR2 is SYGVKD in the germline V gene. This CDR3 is CAISEPTSGSPDTQYF. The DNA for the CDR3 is TGTGCCATCAGTGAGCCGACTAGCGGGAGCCCAGATACGCAGTATTTT.

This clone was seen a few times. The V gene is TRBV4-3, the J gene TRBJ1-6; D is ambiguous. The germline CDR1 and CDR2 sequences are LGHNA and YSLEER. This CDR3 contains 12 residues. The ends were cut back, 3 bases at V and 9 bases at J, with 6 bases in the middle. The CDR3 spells CASSQVGSPLHF. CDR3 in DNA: TGCGCCAGCAGCCAGGTCGGTTCACCCCTCCACTTT.

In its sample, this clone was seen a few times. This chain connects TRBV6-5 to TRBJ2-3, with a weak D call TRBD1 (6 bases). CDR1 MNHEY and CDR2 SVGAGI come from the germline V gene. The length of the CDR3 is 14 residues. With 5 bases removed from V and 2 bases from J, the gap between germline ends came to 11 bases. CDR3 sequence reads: CASSTTGLTDTQYF. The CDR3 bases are TGTGCCAGCAGTACAACAGGGCTCACAGATACGCAGTATTTT.

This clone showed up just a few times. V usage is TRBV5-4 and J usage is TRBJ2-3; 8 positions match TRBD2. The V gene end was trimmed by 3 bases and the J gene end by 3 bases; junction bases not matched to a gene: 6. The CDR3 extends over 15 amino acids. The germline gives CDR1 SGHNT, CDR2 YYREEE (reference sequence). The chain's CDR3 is CASSSTTSGTDTQYF. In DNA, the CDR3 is TGTGCCAGCAGCTCTACAACTAGCGGAACAGATACGCAGTATTTT.

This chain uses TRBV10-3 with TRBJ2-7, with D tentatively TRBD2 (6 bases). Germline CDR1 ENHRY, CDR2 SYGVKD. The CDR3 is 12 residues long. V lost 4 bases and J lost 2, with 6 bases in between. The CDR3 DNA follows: TGTGCCATCAGTGGACTAGCCTACGAGCAGTACTTC. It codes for CAISGLAYEQYF.

The DNA of the CDR3 is TGTGCCTGGAGTGCCTTGACAGGGACCGGCAATCAGCCCCAGCATTTT. This gives the protein CAWSALTGTGNQPQHF. J is TRBJ1-5 and V is TRBV30, with 7 bases lining up with TRBD1. Germline V CDR1 and CDR2: GTSNPN, SVGIG (reference sequence). The CDR3 loop spans 16 amino acids. V lost 1 base to trimming and J lost 2 bases; unmatched junction nucleotides: 8.

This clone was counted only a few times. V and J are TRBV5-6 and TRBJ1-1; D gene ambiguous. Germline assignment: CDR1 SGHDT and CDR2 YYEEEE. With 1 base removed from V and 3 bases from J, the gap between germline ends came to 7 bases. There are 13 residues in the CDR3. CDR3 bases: TGTGCCAGCAGCTTGTTCCAGGACACTGAAGCTTTCTTT. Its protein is CASSLFQDTEAFF. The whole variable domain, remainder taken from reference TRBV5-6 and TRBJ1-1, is DAGVTQSPTHLIKTRGQQVTLRCSPKSGHDTVSWYQQALGQGPQFIFQYYEEEERQRGNFPDRFSGHQFPNYSSELNVNALLLGDSALYLCASSLFQDTEAFFGQGTRLTVV.

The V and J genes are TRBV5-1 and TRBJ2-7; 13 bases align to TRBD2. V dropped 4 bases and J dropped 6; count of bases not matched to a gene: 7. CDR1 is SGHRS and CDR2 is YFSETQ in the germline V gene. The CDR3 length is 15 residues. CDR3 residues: CASSQGLAGLIEQYF. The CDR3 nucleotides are TGCGCCAGCAGCCAGGGACTAGCGGGGCTTATCGAGCAGTACTTC.

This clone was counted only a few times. The chain's CDR3 is CSDDAEGATNEKLFF. The CDR3 nucleotides are TGCAGCGACGACGCTGAGGGGGCGACTAATGAAAAACTGTTTTTT. The chain joins TRBV29-1 to TRBJ1-4; 7 bases align to TRBD1. From germline, CDR1 is SQVTM and CDR2 ANQGSEA. The J segment lost 2 bases and the V segment lost 7 bases, leaving 10 bases of the junction unmatched. This CDR3 spans 15 amino acids.

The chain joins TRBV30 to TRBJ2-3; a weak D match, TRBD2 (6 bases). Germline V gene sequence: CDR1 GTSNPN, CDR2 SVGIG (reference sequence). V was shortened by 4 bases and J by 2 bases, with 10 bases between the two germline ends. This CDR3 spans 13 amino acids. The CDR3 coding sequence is TGTGCCTGGATTCGGGAGTTCACAGATACGCAGTATTTT. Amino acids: CAWIREFTDTQYF.

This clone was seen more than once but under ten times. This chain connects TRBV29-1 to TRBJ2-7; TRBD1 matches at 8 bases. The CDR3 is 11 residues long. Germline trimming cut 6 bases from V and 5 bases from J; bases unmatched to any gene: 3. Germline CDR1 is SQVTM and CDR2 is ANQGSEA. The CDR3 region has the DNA TGCAGCGTGCAGGGGGCCAACGAGCAGTACTTC. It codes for CSVQGANEQYF.

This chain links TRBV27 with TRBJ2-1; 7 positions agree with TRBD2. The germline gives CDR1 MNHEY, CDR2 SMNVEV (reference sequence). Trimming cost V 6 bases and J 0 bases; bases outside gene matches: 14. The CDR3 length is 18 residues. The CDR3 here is CASSLSGGRHNSYNEQFF. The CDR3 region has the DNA TGTGCCAGCAGCCTGTCGGGAGGACGTCACAACTCCTACAATGAGCAGTTCTTC.

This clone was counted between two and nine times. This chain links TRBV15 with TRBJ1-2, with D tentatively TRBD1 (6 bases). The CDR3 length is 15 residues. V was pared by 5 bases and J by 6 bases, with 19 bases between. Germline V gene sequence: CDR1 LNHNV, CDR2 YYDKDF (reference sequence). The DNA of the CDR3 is TGTGCCACCAGCGGCCTGACAGGTCGCTCCGATGGCTACACCTTC. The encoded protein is CATSGLTGRSDGYTF.

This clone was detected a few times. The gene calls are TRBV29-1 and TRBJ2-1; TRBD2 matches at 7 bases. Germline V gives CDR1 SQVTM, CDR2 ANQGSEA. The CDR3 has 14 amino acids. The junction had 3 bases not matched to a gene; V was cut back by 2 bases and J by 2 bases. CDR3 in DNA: TGCAGCGTTGAATTTGCGGGGGCCTACAATGAGCAGTTCTTC. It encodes CSVEFAGAYNEQFF.

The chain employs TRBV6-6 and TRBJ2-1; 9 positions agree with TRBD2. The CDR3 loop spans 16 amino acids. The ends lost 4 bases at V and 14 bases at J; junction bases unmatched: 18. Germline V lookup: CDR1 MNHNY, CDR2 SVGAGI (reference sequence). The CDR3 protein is CASSSSTGGRGREEFF. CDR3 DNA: TGTGCCAGCAGTTCGTCAACTGGCGGGAGGGGGCGAGAAGAGTTCTTC.

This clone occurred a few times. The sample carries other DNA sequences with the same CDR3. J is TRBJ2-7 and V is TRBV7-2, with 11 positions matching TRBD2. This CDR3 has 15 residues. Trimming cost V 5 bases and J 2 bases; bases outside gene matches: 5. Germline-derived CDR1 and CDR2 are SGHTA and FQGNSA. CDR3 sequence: CASSLGLAGAYEQYF. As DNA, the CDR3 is TGTGCCAGCAGCCTCGGACTAGCGGGTGCCTACGAGCAGTACTTC.

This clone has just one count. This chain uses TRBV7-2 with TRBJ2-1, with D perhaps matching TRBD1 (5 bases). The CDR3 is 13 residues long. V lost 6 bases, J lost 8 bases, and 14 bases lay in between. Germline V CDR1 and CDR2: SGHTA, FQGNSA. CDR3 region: CASRDTEMDEQFF. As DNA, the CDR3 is TGTGCCAGCAGGGACACCGAGATGGATGAGCAGTTCTTC.

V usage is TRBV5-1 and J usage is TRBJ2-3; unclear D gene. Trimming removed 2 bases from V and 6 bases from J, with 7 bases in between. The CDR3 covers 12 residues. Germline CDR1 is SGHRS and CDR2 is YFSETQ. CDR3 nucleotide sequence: TGCGCCAGCAGCTTTGGTCAGGATACGCAGTATTTT. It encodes CASSFGQDTQYF.

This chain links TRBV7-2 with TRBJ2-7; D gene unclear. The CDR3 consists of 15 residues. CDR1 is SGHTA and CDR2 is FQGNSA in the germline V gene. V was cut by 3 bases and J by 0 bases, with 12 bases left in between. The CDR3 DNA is TGTGCCAGCAGCTTCCATCTAGTACCCTCCTACGAGCAGTACTTC. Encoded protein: CASSFHLVPSYEQYF.

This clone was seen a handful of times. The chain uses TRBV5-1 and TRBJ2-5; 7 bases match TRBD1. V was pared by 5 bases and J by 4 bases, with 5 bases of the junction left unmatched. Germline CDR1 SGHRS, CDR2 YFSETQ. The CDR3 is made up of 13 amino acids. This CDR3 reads CASSWDRRETQYF. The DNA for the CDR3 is TGCGCCAGCAGTTGGGACAGACGAGAGACCCAGTACTTC.

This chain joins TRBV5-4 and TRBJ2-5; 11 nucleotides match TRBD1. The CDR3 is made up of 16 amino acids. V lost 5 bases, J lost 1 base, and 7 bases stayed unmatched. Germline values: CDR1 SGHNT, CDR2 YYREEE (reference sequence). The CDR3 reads CASSRTGTGGQETQYF. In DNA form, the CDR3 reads TGTGCCAGCAGTCGGACCGGGACAGGGGGCCAAGAGACCCAGTACTTC.

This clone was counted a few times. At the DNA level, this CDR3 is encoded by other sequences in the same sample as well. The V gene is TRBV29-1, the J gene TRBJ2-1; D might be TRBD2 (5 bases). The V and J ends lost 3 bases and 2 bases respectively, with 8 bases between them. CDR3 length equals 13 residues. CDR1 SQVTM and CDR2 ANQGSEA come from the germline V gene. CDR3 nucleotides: TGCAGCGTTGATCGGGGAACCTACAATGAGCAGTTCTTC. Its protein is CSVDRGTYNEQFF.